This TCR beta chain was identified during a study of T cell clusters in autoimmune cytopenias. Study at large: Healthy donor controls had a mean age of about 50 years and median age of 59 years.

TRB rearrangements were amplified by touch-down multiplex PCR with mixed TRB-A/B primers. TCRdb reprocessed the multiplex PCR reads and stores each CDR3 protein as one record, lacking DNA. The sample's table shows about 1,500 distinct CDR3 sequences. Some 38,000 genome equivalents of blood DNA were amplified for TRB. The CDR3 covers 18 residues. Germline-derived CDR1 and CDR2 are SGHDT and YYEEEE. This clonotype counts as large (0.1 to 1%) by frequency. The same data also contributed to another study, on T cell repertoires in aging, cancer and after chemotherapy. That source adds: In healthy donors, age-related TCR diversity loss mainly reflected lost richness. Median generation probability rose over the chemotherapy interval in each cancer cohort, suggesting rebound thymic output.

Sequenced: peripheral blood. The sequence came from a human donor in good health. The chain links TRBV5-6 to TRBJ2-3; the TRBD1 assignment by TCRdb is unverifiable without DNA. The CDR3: CASSWGTGQGRSPDTQYF. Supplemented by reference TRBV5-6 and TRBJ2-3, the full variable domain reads DAGVTQSPTHLIKTRGQQVTLRCSPKSGHDTVSWYQQALGQGPQFIFQYYEEEERQRGNFPDRFSGHQFPNYSSELNVNALLLGDSALYLCASSWGTGQGRSPDTQYFGPGTRLTVL.